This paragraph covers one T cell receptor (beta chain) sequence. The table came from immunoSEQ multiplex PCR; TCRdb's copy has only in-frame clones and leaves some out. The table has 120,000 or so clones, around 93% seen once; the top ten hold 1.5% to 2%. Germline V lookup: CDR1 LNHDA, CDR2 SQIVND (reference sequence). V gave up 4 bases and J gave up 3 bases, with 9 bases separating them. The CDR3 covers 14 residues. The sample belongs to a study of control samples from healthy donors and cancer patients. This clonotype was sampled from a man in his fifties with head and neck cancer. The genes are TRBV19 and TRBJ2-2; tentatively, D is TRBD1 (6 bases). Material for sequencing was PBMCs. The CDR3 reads CASSRGRDTGELFF. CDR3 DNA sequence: TGTGCCAGTAGTAGGGGGCGGGACACCGGGGAGCTGTTTTTT.